Each of the 8 T cell receptor beta chains below was sequenced from the same sample in a study of T cell responses to AZD1222 COVID-19 vaccine. The assay was immunoSEQ multiplex PCR, and TCRdb's table has in-frame clones only and misses some. The data show tens of thousands of clones, around nine tenths seen once. The sample was peripheral blood, taken 28 days after the second AZD1222 dose. Receptors were obtained from an adult who received the AZD1222 COVID-19 vaccine.

This sequence joins TRBV10-1 and TRBJ2-7; 8 bases align to TRBD2. Germline CDR1 and CDR2: WNHNN and SYGVQD (reference sequence). The CDR3 sequence is 16 residues long. Germline trimming cut 1 base from V and 2 bases from J; bases unmatched to any gene: 7. In DNA, the CDR3 is TGCGCCAGCAGTGAGTTCATCCTAGCGGGCCCCTACGAGCAGTACTTC. It yields the protein CASSEFILAGPYEQYF.

The rearrangement uses TRBV5-1 and TRBJ1-1, with TRBD1 matching 11 bases. The V gene's germline CDR1 is SGHRS and CDR2 YFSETQ. V lost 2 bases to trimming and J lost 7 bases; unmatched junction nucleotides: 13. The CDR3 is 17 residues long. In DNA, the CDR3 is TGCGCCAGCAGCTTACGGACAGGGGGCGTTCAACGGGGTGAAGCTTTCTTT. Amino acids: CASSLRTGGVQRGEAFF.

The chain recombines TRBV6-5 with TRBJ2-2; D is ambiguous. V lost 7 bases and J lost 0, with 12 bases in between. The germline V gene has CDR1 MNHEY and CDR2 SVGAGI. The CDR3 runs to 15 residues. As DNA, the CDR3 is TGTGCCAGCATAGGGCGGAAAACGAACACCGGGGAGCTGTTTTTT. This encodes CASIGRKTNTGELFF.

The V gene is TRBV7-9, the J gene TRBJ1-2; D is possibly TRBD1 (5 bases). Trimming took off 3 bases at V and 5 bases at J, with 7 bases between the two ends. This CDR3 contains 12 residues. Germline V CDR1 and CDR2: SEHNR, FQNEAQ (reference sequence). CDR3 amino acids: CASSLRQYGYTF. DNA of the CDR3: TGTGCCAGCAGCTTGAGACAGTATGGCTACACCTTC.

The chain has TRBV19 and TRBJ1-1; no reliable D call. The CDR3 consists of 15 residues. Between the trimmed V and J ends, which lost 7 bases and 5 bases, there was a span of 20 bases. Germline values: CDR1 LNHDA, CDR2 SQIVND (reference sequence). The CDR3 reads CASKAGGRWNTEAFF. The CDR3 nucleotides read TGTGCCAGTAAGGCGGGCGGGAGGTGGAATACTGAAGCTTTCTTT.

The J gene is TRBJ1-5, the V gene TRBV3-1 (or the pseudogene TRBV3-2); tentatively, D is TRBD1 (5 bases). The CDR3 covers 16 residues. V gave up 0 bases and J gave up 3 bases, with 12 bases separating them. The germline V gene encodes CDR1 LGHDT and CDR2 YNNKEL (reference sequence). CDR3 loop: CASSQDGGTSNQPQHF. CDR3 sequence (DNA): TGTGCCAGCAGCCAAGATGGGGGGACTTCCAATCAGCCCCAGCATTTT.

The rearrangement joins TRBV7-9 to TRBJ1-5; D is perhaps TRBD1 (6 bases). Germline V gene sequence: CDR1 SEHNR, CDR2 FQNEAQ (reference sequence). Trimming cost V 1 base and J 4 bases, with 8 bases left between them. The CDR3 is 14 residues long. CDR3 nucleotide sequence: TGTGCCAGCAGCTTAGGGCAGGGGAATCAGCCCCAGCATTTT. It yields the protein CASSLGQGNQPQHF.

In DNA, the CDR3 is TGTGCCAGTAGTATAGATTGGACCGGGGAGCTGTTTTTT. Translating it yields CASSIDWTGELFF. The chain joins TRBV19 to TRBJ2-2; no clear D gene. Trimming left V 0 bases short and J 5 bases short, with 4 bases between. CDR1 and CDR2 from the germline V gene are LNHDA and SQIVND (reference sequence). There are 13 residues in the CDR3.